The rows below give T cell receptor beta chains drawn from one sample of a study of regulatory T cells in long-lasting Graves disease. In TCRdb, the multiplex PCR reads were re-called with MiXCR into one record per CDR3 protein. Of about 400,000 distinct CDR3 sequences listed, approximately 15% are singletons. The data also belong to a second study, concerning T cells in Graves' hyperthyroidism and ophthalmopathy.

The specimen was peripheral blood mononuclear cells (PBMCs), collected at new diagnosis, from a patient treated with antithyroid drugs. The receptor set was obtained from a woman aged 40 to 50 with Graves disease. CDR3s include the opening cysteine and the closing phenylalanine or tryptophan. The order of the fields is J gene, D gene, V gene, clone size, CDR3 DNA, CDR3 protein. A D gene is named only where the DNA matches it firmly. Rows give clone size only sometimes, using once, few, many, or a class for an expanded clone.

>TRBJ1-4|.|TRBV9|many
TGTGCCAGCAAGACAGACGAAAAACTGTTTTTT
CASKTDEKLFF
>TRBJ1-5|.|TRBV7-9|.
TGTGCCAGCCAGAGGGAGTTCAATCAGCCCCAGCATTTT
CASQREFNQPQHF
>TRBJ1-1|TRBD1|TRBV5-1|few
TGCGCCAGCGGTTCCATTCCGGGACAGTCTTTTATGAACACTGAAGCTTTCTTT
CASGSIPGQSFMNTEAFF
>TRBJ2-6|TRBD1|TRBV2|.
TGTGCCAACGGCGGGACAGGGTCCCTCTCTGGGGCCAACGTCCTGACTTTC
CANGGTGSLSGANVLTF
>TRBJ1-1|.|TRBV7-8|many
TGTGCCAGCAGCATAGGAGCCCGTCCGAACACTGAAGCTTTCTTT
CASSIGARPNTEAFF
>TRBJ2-7|TRBD2|TRBV28|many
TGTGCCAGCAGACCGGGACTAGCGGGTGAACCCTCCTACGAGCAGTACTTC
CASRPGLAGEPSYEQYF
>TRBJ2-1|TRBD2|TRBV7-8|many
TGTGCCAGCAGCTTAGAGTGGGGAGGGGTCGACAATGAGCAGTTCTTC
CASSLEWGGVDNEQFF
>TRBJ2-7|.|TRBV20-1|.
TGCAGTGCTAGAGACACCTGGCCCAAGGGGGAGCAGTACTTC
CSARDTWPKGEQYF
>TRBJ2-1|.|TRBV12-3/TRBV12-4|.
TGTGCCAGCAGTGCTGCGGTCCTCAACAATGAGCAGTTCTTC
CASSAAVLNNEQFF
>TRBJ2-7|.|TRBV4-3|.
TGCGCCAGCAGCCAAGATCGGGTTAGGCACGAGCAGTACTTC
CASSQDRVRHEQYF
>TRBJ2-7|TRBD2|TRBV4-1|few
TGCGCCAGCAGCCAAGGGCTAGCGGGGTTCGCCTACGAGCAGTACTTC
CASSQGLAGFAYEQYF
>TRBJ2-4|TRBD2|TRBV15|few
TGTGCCACCAGCGGAAAGGGACTAGCGGGAGTCGCAGCCAAAAACATTCAGTACTTC
CATSGKGLAGVAAKNIQYF
>TRBJ1-4|.|TRBV7-2|few
TGTGCCAGCAGCTTAGAAGGGTGGGCGGCTAATGAAAAACTGTTTTTT
CASSLEGWAANEKLFF
>TRBJ2-7|TRBD1|TRBV15|few
TGTGCCACCAGCACCTCTACAGGGGCGGCCTACGAGCAGTACTTC
CATSTSTGAAYEQYF
>TRBJ1-2|.|TRBV11-3|many
TGTGCCAGCAGCCTGTCGGAGGTCAGCTATGGCTACACCTTC
CASSLSEVSYGYTF
>TRBJ2-2|.|TRBV9|few
TGTGCCAGCAGCTCCGGGGGGAACACCGGGGAGCTGTTTTTT
CASSSGGNTGELFF
>TRBJ2-3|TRBD2|TRBV12-3/TRBV12-4|many
TGTGCCAGCAGTTCCCTAGGAGTAGCGGGACGGTTAACAGATACGCAGTATTTT
CASSSLGVAGRLTDTQYF